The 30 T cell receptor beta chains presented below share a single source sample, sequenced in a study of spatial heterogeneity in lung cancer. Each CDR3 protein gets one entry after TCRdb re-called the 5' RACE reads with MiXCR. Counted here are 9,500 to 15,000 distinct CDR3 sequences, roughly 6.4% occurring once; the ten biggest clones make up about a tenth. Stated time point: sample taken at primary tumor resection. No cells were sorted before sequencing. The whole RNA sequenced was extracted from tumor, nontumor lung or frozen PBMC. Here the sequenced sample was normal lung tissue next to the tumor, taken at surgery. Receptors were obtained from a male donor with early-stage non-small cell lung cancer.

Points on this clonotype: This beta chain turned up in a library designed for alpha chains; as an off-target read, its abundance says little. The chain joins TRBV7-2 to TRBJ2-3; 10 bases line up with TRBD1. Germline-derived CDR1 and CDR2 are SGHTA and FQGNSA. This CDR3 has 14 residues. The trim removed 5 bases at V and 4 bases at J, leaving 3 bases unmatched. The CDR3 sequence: CASSGTGVADTQYF. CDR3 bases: TGTGCCAGCAGCGGGACAGGGGTAGCAGATACGCAGTATTTT. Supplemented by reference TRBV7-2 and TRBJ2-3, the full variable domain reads GAGVSQSPSNKVTEKGKDVELRCDPISGHTALYWYRQSLGQGLEFLIYFQGNSAPDKSGLPSDRFSAERTGGSVSTLTIQRTQQEDSAVYLCASSGTGVADTQYFGPGTRLTVL.

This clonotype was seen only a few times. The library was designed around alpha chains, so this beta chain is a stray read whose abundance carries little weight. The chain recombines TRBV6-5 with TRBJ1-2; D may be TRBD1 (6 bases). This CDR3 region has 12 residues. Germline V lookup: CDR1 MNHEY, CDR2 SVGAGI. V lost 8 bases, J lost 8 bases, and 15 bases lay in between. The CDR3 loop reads CASLGGQGGYTF. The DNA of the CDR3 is TGTGCCAGCCTCGGGGGGCAGGGCGGCTACACCTTC.

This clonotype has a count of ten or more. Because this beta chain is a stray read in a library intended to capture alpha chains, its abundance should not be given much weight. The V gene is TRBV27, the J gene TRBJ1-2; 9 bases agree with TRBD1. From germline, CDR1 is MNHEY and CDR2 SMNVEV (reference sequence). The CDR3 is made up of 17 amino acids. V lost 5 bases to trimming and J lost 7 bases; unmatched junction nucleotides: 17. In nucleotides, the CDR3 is TGTGCCAGCAGTCCTACCACCGGGACAGGGCGCCCCGGTGGCTACACCTTC. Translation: CASSPTTGTGRPGGYTF.

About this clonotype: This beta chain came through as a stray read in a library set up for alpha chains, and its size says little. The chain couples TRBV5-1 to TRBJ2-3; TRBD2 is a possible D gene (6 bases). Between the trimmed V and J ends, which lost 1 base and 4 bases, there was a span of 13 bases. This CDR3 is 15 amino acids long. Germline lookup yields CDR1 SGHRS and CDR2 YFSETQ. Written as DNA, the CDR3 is TGCGCCAGCAGCTTGACGGGGGTTTGGCCAGATACGCAGTATTTT. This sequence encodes CASSLTGVWPDTQYF.

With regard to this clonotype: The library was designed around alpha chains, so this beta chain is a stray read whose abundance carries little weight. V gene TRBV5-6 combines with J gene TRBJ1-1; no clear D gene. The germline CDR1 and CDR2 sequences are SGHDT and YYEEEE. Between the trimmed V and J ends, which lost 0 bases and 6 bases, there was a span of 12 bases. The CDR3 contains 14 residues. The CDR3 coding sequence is TGTGCCAGCAGCTTGGAATTCGCGGAGTCTGAAGCTTTCTTT. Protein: CASSLEFAESEAFF.

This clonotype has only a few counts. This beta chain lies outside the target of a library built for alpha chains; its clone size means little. The CDR3 coding sequence is TGCAGCGCAATTTCGGGGGGCCAGCCCCAGCATTTT. This gives the protein CSAISGGQPQHF. V and J are TRBV29-1 and TRBJ1-5; a weak D match, TRBD1 (6 bases). The V gene's germline CDR1 is SQVTM and CDR2 ANQGSEA. V lost 7 bases and J lost 7, with 14 bases in between. The CDR3 contains 12 residues.

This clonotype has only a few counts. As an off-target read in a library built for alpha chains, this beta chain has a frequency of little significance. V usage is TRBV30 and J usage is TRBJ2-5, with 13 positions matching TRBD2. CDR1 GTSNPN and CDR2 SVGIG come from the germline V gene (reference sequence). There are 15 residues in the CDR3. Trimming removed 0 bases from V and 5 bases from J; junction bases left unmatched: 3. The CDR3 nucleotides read TGTGCCTGGAGTGTTGGACTAGCGGGAGTGGAGACCCAGTACTTC. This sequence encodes CAWSVGLAGVETQYF.

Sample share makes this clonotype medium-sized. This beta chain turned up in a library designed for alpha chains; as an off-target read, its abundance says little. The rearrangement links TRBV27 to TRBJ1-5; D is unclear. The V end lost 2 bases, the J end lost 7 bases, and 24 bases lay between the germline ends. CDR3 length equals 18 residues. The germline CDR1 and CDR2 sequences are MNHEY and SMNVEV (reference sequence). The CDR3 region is CASSLNKELKGRGQPQHF. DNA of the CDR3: TGTGCCAGCAGTTTAAACAAGGAGCTTAAAGGAAGAGGCCAGCCCCAGCATTTT.

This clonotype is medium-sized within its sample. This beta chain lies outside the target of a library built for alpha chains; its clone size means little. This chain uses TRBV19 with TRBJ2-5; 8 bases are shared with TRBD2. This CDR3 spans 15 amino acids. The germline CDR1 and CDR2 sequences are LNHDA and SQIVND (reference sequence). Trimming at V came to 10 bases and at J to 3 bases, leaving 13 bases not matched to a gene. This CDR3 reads CATAKLTSGEETQYF. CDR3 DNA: TGTGCCACCGCGAAGCTCACTAGCGGAGAAGAGACCCAGTACTTC.

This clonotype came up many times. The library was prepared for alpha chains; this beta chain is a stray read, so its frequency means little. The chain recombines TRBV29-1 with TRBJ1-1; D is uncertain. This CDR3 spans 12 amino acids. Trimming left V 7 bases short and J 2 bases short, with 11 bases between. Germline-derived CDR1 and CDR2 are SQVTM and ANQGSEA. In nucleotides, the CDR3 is TGCAGCGGATACGCAAGCAACACTGAAGCTTTCTTT. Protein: CSGYASNTEAFF.

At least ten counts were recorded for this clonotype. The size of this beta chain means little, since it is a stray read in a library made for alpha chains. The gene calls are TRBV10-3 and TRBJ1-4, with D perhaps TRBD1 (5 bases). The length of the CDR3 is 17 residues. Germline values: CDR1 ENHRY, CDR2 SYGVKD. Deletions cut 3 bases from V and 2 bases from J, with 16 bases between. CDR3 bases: TGTGCCATCAGTGAACGGGACCCCGGAGTGACTAATGAAAAACTGTTTTTT. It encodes CAISERDPGVTNEKLFF.

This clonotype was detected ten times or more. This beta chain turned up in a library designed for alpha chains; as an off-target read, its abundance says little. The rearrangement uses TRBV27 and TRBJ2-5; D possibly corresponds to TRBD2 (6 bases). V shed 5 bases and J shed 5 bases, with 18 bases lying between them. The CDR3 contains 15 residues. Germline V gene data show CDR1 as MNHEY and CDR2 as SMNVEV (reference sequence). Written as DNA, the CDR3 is TGTGCCAGCAGTGGGGGACGGGGGACGTACGAGACCCAGTACTTC. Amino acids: CASSGGRGTYETQYF.

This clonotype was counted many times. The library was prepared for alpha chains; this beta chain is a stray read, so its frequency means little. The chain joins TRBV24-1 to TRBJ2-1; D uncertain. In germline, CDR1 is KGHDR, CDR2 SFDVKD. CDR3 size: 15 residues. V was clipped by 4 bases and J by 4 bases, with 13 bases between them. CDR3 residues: CATSDPQRSYNEQFF. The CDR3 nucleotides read TGTGCCACCAGTGACCCGCAACGCAGTTACAATGAGCAGTTCTTC.

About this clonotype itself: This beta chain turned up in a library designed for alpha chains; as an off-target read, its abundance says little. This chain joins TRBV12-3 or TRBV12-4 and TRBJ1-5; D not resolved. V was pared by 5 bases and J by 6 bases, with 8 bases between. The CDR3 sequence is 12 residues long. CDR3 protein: CASSRDGQPQHF. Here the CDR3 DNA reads TGTGCCAGCAGTCGTGATGGTCAGCCCCAGCATTTT.

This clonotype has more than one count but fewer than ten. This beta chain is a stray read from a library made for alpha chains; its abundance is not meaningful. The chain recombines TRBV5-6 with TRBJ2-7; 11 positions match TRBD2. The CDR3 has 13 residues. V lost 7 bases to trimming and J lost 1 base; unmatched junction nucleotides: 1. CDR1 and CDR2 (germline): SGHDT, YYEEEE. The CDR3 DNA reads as TGTGCCAGCCGACTAGCGGGGTCCTACGAGCAGTACTTC. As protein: CASRLAGSYEQYF.

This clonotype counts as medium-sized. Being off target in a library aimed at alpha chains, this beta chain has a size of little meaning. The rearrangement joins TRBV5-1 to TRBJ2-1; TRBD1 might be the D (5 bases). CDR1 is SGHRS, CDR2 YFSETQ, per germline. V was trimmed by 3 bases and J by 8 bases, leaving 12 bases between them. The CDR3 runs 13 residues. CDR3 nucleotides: TGCGCCAGCAGCTATCGGGCAGGGTATGAGCAGTTCTTC. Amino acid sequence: CASSYRAGYEQFF. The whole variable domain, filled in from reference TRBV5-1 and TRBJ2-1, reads KAGVTQTPRYLIKTRGQQVTLSCSPISGHRSVSWYQQTPGQGLQFLFEYFSETQRNKGNFPGRFSGRQFSNSRSEMNVSTLELGDSALYLCASSYRAGYEQFFGPGTRLTVL.

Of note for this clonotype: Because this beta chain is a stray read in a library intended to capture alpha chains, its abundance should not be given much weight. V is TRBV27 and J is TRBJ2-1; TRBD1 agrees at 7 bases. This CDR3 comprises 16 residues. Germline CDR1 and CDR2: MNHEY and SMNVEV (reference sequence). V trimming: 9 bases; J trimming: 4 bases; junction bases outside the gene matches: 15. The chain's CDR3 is CASLPGQPMIYNEQFF. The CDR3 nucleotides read TGTGCCAGTCTCCCGGGACAGCCCATGATATACAATGAGCAGTTCTTC.

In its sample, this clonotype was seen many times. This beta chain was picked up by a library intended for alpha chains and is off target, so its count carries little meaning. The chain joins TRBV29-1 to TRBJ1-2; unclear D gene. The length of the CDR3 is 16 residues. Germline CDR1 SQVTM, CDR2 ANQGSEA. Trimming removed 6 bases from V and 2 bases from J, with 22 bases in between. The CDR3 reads CSVYGLHQQLNYGYTF. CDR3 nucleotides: TGCAGCGTCTACGGACTACACCAACAACTAAACTATGGCTACACCTTC.

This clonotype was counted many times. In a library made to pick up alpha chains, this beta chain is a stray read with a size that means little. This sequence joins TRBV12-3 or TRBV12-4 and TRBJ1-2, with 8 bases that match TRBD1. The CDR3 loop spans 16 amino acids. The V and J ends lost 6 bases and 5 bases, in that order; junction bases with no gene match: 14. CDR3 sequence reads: CASSLTLGQGGYGYTF. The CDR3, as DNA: TGTGCCAGCAGCCTTACCCTCGGACAGGGAGGGTATGGCTACACCTTC.

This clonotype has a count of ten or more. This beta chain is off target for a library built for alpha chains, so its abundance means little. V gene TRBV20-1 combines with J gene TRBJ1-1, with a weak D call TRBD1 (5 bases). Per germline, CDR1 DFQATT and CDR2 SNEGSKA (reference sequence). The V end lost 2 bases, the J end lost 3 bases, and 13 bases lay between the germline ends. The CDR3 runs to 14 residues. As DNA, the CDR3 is TGCAGTGCTAGACTTCAAAGGGGCGACACTGAAGCTTTCTTT. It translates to CSARLQRGDTEAFF.

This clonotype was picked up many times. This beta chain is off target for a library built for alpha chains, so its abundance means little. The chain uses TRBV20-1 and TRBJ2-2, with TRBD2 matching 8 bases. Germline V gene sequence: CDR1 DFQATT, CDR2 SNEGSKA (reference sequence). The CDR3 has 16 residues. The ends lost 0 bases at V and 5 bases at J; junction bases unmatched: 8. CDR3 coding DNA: TGCAGTGCTAGAGATCCTAGTGCGGGAGGAACCGGGGAGCTGTTTTTT. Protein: CSARDPSAGGTGELFF.

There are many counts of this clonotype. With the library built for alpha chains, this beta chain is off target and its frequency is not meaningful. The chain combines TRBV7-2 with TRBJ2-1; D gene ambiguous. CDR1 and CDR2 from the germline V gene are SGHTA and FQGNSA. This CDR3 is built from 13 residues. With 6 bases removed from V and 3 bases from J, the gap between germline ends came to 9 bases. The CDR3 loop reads CASSPDLYNEQFF. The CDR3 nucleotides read TGTGCCAGCAGTCCTGACCTCTACAATGAGCAGTTCTTC.

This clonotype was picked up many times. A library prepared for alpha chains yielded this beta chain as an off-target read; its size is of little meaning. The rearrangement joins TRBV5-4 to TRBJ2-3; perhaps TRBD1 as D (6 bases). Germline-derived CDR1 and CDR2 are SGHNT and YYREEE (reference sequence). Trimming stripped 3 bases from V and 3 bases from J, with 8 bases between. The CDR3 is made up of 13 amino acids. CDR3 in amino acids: CASSSGTTDTQYF. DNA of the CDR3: TGTGCCAGCAGCTCTGGGACAACAGATACGCAGTATTTT.

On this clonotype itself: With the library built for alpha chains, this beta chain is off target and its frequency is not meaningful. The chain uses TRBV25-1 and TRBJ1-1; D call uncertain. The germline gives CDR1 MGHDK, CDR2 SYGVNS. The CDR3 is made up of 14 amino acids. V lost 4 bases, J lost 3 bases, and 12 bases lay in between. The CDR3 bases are TGTGCCAGCAGTGGAGGCTTTCAGGACACTGAAGCTTTCTTT. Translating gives CASSGGFQDTEAFF.

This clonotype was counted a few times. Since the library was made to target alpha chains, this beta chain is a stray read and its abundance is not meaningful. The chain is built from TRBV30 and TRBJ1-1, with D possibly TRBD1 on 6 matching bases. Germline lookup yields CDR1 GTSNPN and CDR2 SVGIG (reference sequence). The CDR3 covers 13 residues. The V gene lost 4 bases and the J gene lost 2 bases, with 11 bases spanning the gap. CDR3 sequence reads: CAWNLGGNTEAFF. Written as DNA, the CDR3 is TGTGCCTGGAACCTGGGGGGCAACACTGAAGCTTTCTTT.

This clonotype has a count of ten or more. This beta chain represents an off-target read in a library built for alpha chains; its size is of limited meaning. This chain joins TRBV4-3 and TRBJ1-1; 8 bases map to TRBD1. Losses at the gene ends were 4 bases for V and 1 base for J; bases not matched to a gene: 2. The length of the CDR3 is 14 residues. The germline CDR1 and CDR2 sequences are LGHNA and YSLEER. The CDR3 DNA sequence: TGCGCCAGCAGCCTAGACAGGGGGAACACTGAAGCTTTCTTT. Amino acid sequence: CASSLDRGNTEAFF.

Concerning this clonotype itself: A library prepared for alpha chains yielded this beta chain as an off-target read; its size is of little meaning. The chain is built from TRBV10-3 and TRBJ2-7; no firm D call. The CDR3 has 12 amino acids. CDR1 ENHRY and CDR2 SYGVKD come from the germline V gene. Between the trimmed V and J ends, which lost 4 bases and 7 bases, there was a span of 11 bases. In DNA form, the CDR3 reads TGTGCCATCAGTGCTGTAACCCTAGAGCAGTACTTC. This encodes CAISAVTLEQYF.

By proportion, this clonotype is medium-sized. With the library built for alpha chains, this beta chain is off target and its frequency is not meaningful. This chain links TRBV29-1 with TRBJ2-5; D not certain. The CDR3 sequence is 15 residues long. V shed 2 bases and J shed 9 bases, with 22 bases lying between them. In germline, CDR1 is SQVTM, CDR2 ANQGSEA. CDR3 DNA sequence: TGCAGCGTTGAAACCCAACTTGCTGGCCCAGGAGCCCAGTACTTC. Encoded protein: CSVETQLAGPGAQYF.

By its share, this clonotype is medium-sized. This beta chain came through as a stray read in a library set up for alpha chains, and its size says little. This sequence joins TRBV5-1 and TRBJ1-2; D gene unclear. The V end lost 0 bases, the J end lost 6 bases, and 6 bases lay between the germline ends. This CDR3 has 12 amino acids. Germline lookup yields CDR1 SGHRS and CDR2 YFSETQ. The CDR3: CASSLDRNGYTF. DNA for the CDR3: TGCGCCAGCAGCTTGGACAGAAATGGCTACACCTTC.

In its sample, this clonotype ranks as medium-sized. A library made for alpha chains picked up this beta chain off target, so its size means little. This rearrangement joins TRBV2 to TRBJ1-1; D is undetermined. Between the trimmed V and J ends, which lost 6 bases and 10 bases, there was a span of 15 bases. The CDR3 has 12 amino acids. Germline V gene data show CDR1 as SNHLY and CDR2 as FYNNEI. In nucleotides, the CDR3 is TGTGCCAGCAGGCCCGATTTGGAGAGAGCTTTCTTT. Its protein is CASRPDLERAFF.